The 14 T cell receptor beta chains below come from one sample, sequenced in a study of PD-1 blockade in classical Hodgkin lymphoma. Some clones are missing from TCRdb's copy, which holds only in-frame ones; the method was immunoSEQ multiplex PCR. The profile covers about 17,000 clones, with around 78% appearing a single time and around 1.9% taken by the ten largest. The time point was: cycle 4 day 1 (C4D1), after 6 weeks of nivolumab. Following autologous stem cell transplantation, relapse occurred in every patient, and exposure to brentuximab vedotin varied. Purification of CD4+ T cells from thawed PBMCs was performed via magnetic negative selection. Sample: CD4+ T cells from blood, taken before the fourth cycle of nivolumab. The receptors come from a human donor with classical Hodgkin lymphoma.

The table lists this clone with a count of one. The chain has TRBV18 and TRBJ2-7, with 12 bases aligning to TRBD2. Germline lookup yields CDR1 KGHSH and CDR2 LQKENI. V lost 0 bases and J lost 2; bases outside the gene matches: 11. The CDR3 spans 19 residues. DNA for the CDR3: TGTGCCAGCTCACCACCCGCGACTAGCGGGAGTGCGAGAACCTACGAGCAGTACTTC. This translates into CASSPPATSGSARTYEQYF.

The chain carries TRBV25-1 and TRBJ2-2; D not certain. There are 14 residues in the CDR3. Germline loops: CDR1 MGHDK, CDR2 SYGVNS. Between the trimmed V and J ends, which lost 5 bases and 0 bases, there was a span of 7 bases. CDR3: CASSRHANTGELFF. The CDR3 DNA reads TGTGCCAGCAGTCGACACGCGAACACCGGGGAGCTGTTTTTT.

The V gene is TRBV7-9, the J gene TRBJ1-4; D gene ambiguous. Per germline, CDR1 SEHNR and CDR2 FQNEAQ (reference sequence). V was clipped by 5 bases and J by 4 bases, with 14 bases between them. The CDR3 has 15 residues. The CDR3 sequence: CASSPGNGFNEKLFF. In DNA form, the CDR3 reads TGTGCCAGCAGCCCGGGGAACGGGTTTAATGAAAAACTGTTTTTT.

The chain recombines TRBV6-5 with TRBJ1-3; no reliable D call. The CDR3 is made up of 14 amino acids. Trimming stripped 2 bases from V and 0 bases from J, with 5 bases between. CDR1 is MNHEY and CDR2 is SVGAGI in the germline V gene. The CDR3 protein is CASSYDFSGNTIYF. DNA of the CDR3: TGTGCCAGCAGTTACGACTTCTCTGGAAACACCATATATTTT.

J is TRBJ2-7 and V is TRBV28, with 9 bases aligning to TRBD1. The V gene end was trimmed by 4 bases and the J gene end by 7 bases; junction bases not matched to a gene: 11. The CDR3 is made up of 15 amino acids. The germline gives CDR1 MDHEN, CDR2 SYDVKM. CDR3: CASSSHGTGKLEQYF. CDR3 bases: TGTGCCAGCAGTTCCCACGGGACAGGGAAGTTGGAGCAGTACTTC.

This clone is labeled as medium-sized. The CDR3 DNA is TGTGCCACCAGCAGAGGGGCTAGCGGATACGAGCAGTACTTC. This codes for CATSRGASGYEQYF. This chain joins TRBV15 and TRBJ2-7; 7 nucleotides line up with TRBD2. Trimming removed 1 base from V and 4 bases from J; junction bases left unmatched: 4. The CDR3 runs to 14 residues. Germline V gene lookup returns CDR1 LNHNV and CDR2 YYDKDF (reference sequence).

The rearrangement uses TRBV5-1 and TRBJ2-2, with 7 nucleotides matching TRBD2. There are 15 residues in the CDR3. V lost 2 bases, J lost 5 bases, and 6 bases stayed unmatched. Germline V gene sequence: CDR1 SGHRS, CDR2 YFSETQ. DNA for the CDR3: TGCGCCAGCAGCTTCGGCGGGAGTTGGACCGGGGAGCTGTTTTTT. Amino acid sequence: CASSFGGSWTGELFF.

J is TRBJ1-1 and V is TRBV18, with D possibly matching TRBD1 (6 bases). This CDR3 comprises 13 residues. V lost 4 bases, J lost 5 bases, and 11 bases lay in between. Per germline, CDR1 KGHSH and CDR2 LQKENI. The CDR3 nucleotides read TGTGCCAGCTCACAGGGGGGGGAGACTGAAGCTTTCTTT. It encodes CASSQGGETEAFF.

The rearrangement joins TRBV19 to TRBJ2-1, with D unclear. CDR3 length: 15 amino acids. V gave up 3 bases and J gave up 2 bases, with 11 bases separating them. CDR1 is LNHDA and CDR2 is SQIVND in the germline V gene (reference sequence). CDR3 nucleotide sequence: TGTGCCAGTAGTATTTTCGGGTCAACCTACAATGAGCAGTTCTTC. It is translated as CASSIFGSTYNEQFF. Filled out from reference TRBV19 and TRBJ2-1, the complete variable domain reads DGGITQSPKYLFRKEGQNVTLSCEQNLNHDAMYWYRQDPGQGLRLIYYSQIVNDFQKGDIAEGYSVSREKKESFPLTVTSAQKNPTAFYLCASSIFGSTYNEQFFGPGTRLTVL.

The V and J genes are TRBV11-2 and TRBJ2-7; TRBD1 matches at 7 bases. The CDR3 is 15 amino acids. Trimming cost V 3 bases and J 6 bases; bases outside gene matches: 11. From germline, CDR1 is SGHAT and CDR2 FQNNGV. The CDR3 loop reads CASSFSLGGQGEQYF. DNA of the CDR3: TGTGCCAGCAGCTTCTCCCTAGGGGGCCAGGGCGAGCAGTACTTC.

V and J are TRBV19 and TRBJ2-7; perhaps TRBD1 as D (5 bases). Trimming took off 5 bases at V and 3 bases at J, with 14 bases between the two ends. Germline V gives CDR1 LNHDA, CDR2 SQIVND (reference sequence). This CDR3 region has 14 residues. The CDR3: CASSSRAELYEQYF. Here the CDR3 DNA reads TGTGCCAGTAGTTCCAGGGCAGAACTCTACGAGCAGTACTTC.

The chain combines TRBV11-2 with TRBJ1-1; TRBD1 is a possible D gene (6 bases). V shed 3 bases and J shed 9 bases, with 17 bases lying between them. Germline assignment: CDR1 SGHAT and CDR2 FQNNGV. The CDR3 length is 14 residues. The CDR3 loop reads CASSLGQAPGQAFF. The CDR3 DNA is TGTGCCAGCAGCTTGGGACAAGCACCAGGTCAAGCTTTCTTT.

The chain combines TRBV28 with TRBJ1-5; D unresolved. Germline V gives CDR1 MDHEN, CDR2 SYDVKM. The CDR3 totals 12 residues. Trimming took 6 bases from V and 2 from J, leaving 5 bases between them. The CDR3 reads CASRVGNQPQHF. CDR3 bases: TGTGCCAGCAGGGTGGGCAATCAGCCCCAGCATTTT.

CDR3 DNA sequence: TGCGCCAGCAGCTTGGATGCCGGGACAGCATTGAGGGGCTACACCTTC. This translates into CASSLDAGTALRGYTF. The chain employs TRBV5-1 and TRBJ1-2, with 7 nucleotides matching TRBD1. With 0 bases clipped from V and 8 bases from J, the junction kept 13 bases outside the gene matches. The CDR3 runs 16 residues. The germline gives CDR1 SGHRS, CDR2 YFSETQ.